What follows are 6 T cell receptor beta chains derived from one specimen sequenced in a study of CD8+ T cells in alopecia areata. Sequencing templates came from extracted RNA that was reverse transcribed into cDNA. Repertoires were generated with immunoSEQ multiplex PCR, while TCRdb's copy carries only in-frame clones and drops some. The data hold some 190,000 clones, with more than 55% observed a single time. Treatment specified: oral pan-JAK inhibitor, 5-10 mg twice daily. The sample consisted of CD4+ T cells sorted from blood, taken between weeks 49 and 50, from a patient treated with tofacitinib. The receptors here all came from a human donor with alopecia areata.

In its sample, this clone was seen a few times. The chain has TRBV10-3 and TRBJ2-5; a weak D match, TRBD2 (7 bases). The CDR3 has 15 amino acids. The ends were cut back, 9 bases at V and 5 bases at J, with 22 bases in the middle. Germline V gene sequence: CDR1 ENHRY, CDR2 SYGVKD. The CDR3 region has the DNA TGTGCCATTGGGCGGGGGCAGGCAGTCGAGGAGACCCAGTACTTC. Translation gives CAIGRGQAVEETQYF.

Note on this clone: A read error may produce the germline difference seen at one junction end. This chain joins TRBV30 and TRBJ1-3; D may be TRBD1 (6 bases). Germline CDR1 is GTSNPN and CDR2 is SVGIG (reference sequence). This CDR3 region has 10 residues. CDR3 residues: CAWSGDTLYF. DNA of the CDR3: TGTGCCTGGAGTGGGGACACCTTATATTTT.

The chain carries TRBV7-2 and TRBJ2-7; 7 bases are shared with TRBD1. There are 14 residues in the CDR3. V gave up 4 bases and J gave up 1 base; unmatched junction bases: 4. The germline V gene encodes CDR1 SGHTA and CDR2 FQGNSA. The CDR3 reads CASSYQTGSYEQYF. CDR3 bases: TGTGCCAGCAGCTACCAGACAGGGTCCTACGAGCAGTACTTC.

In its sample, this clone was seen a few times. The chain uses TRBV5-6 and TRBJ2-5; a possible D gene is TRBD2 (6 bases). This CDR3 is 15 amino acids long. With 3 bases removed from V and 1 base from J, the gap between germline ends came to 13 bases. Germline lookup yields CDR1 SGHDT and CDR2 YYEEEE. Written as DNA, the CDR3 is TGTGCCAGCAGCTCAACCCCGGGAGTCCAAGAGACCCAGTACTTC. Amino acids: CASSSTPGVQETQYF. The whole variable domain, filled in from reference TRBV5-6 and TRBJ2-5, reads DAGVTQSPTHLIKTRGQQVTLRCSPKSGHDTVSWYQQALGQGPQFIFQYYEEEERQRGNFPDRFSGHQFPNYSSELNVNALLLGDSALYLCASSSTPGVQETQYFGPGTRLLVL.

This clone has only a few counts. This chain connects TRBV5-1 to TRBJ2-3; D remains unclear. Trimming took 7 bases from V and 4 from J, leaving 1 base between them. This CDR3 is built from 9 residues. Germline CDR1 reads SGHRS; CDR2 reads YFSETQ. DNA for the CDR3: TGCGCCAGCGCAGATACGCAGTATTTT. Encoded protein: CASADTQYF.

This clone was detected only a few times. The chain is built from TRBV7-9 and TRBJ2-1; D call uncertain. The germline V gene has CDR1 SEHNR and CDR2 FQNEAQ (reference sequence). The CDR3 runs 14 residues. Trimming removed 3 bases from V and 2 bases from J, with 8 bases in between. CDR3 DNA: TGTGCCAGCAGCTTTGATCAGGCCTACAATGAGCAGTTCTTC. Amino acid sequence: CASSFDQAYNEQFF.